The rows below give T cell receptor beta chains drawn from one sample of a study of response to subunit inactivated influenza vaccine. From the RT-PCR reads, TCRdb called clonotypes with MiXCR, one entry per CDR3 protein. The sample has about half a million distinct CDR3 sequences; around 25% are singletons. The source was CD4+ T cells sorted from PBMCs, collected about 5 days after vaccination. The receptors were sampled from a middle-aged man who received an inactivated influenza vaccine. Each CDR3 is given with its conserved first and last residue. The order of the fields is V gene, D gene, J gene, CDR3 length, clone size, CDR3 DNA, CDR3 protein. The D gene is left open where the match is weak. Rows give clone size only sometimes, using once, few, many, or a class for an expanded clone.

TRBV7-2	TRBD1	TRBJ1-3	16	.	TGTGCCAGCAGCTTAGTAGAGACAGGGGTAGGAAACACCATATATTTT	CASSLVETGVGNTIYF
TRBV6-5	TRBD1	TRBJ1-6	16	few	TGTGCCAGCAGTTATGGTGGTCAGGGGGCAAATTCACCCCTCCACTTT	CASSYGGQGANSPLHF
TRBV19	TRBD2	TRBJ2-3	19	.	TGTGCCAGTAGTCTGACTAGCGGGAGCCCCAACATTCGGACAGATACGCAGTATTTT	CASSLTSGSPNIRTDTQYF
TRBV7-6	TRBD1	TRBJ2-1	15	.	TGTGCCAGCAGCTTATCCACTGAGGGGGCGGGTGAGCAGTTCTTC	CASSLSTEGAGEQFF
TRBV30	TRBD2	TRBJ2-1	16	.	TGTGCCTGGAGTCACTTTGGGCTAGCGGGAGTACTCGAGCAGTTCTTC	CAWSHFGLAGVLEQFF
TRBV29-1	TRBD1	TRBJ2-2	14	.	TGCAGCGTTAGGACAGGGGGCTTGGTCGGGGAGCTGTTTTTT	CSVRTGGLVGELFF
TRBV6-2/TRBV6-3	.	TRBJ2-1	14	.	TGTGCCAGCAGTTACTCGAAGAACTACAATGAGCAGTTCTTC	CASSYSKNYNEQFF
TRBV10-2	.	TRBJ1-2	16	few	TGCGCCAGCAGTGACGGATGGGGGGGAGGGGACTATGGCTACACCTTC	CASSDGWGGGDYGYTF
TRBV3-1	TRBD2	TRBJ2-1	15	.	TGTGCCAGCAGACCCACTAGCGGGGTCTACAATGAGCAGTTCTTC	CASRPTSGVYNEQFF
TRBV20-1	.	TRBJ2-2	14	.	TGCAGTGTTTTGGGGTTGTGGAACACCGGGGAGCTGTCTTTT	CSVLGLWNTGELSF
TRBV5-1	.	TRBJ2-2	14	many	TGTGCCAGCAGTTTGGCAGGGGTTACCGGGGAGCTGTTTTTT	CASSLAGVTGELFF
TRBV29-1	.	TRBJ2-2	12	.	TGCAGCGTTGAAGCGGGACCCGGGGAGCTGTTTTTT	CSVEAGPGELFF
TRBV5-1	.	TRBJ2-6	20	.	TGCGCCAGCAGCTTGACGCGTCGCCTAGCCGATATCTCTGGGGCCAACGTCCTGACTTTC	CASSLTRRLADISGANVLTF
TRBV10-2	TRBD1	TRBJ1-6	17	few	TGCGCCAGCATTCTACTGGACAGGGGCCCCCTTGGGCGGCCCCTCCACTTT	CASILLDRGPLGRPLHF
TRBV7-9	.	TRBJ1-1	17	.	TGTGCCAGCAGCTTAGTTTCATGGCCGGTTCATAACACTGAAGCTTTCTTT	CASSLVSWPVHNTEAFF
TRBV5-1	TRBD1	TRBJ2-3	15	few	TGCGCCAGCTGCGCCGGGACAGGATTTTTCGATACGCAGTATTTT	CASCAGTGFFDTQYF
TRBV5-1	.	TRBJ1-2	13	few	TGCGCCAGCAGCGACAGCGCTAACTATGGCTACACCTTC	CASSDSANYGYTF
TRBV20-1	.	TRBJ2-1	16	.	TGCAGTGCTCCGACCCACAGAGCGCGACGGTACAATGAGCAGTTCTTC	CSAPTHRARRYNEQFF
TRBV7-9	.	TRBJ2-5	12	.	TGTGCCAGCGCTCCGATGGGAGAGACCCAGTACTTC	CASAPMGETQYF
TRBV20-1	TRBD1	TRBJ2-7	14	few	TGCAGTGCTAAATCGACAGGGTATCGGGGTGAGCAGTACTTC	CSAKSTGYRGEQYF
TRBV12-3/TRBV12-4	.	TRBJ2-3	15	few	TGTGCCAGCGGTCGGGGGGCCAGGGGTACAGATACGCAGTATTTT	CASGRGARGTDTQYF
TRBV24-1	.	TRBJ2-3	17	.	TGTGCCACCAGTGACGCAATACCGGGCCTCAAGGGGGATACGCAGTATTTT	CATSDAIPGLKGDTQYF
TRBV29-1	TRBD1	TRBJ2-4	13	few	TGCAGCGTGGGACAGGGGATGGAAAACATTCAGTACTTC	CSVGQGMENIQYF
TRBV5-1	TRBD1	TRBJ1-2	14	few	TGCGCCAGCAGCCCACCGGGACAGGGCGGTGGCTACACCTTC	CASSPPGQGGGYTF
TRBV20-1	.	TRBJ2-7	13	few	TGCAGTGCAGTTCCATCCACGTCCTACGAGCAGTACTTC	CSAVPSTSYEQYF
TRBV29-1	.	TRBJ2-2	14	few	TGCAGCGTTAAACCGGGACTCAACACCGGGGAGCTGTTTTTT	CSVKPGLNTGELFF
TRBV7-2	.	TRBJ1-1	13	few	TGTGCCAGCAGCGGGACACAGGACACTGAAGCTTTCTTT	CASSGTQDTEAFF
TRBV4-2	.	TRBJ2-7	15	.	TGTGCCAGCAGCCAAGGAAGCAACGGGGGCCACGAGCAGTACTTC	CASSQGSNGGHEQYF
TRBV9	TRBD2	TRBJ2-7	15	few	TGTGCCAGCAGCGCCATGGGGGGGAGTGTCTCCGAGCAGTACTTC	CASSAMGGSVSEQYF
TRBV5-6	.	TRBJ2-7	15	.	TGTGCCAGCAGCTTGATCAGGGCGAGCTCCTACGAGCAGTACTTC	CASSLIRASSYEQYF
TRBV7-2	TRBD1	TRBJ1-6	16	.	TGTGCCAGCAGCTACAACTTACAGGGGGATCGATCACCCCTCCACTTT	CASSYNLQGDRSPLHF
TRBV20-1	.	TRBJ2-4	13	few	TGCAGTGCTAGAGACCAAGGCGGGAACATTCAGTACTTC	CSARDQGGNIQYF
TRBV21-1	.	TRBJ2-7	15	.	TGTGCCAGCAGCAAGTTAAAGGGGCTTTCCTACGAGCAGTACTTC	CASSKLKGLSYEQYF
TRBV27	TRBD1	TRBJ2-7	13	.	TGTGCCAGCAGGTTGACAGGGCGAAACGAGCAGTACTTC	CASRLTGRNEQYF
TRBV24-1	TRBD1	TRBJ2-2	16	.	TGTGCCACCAGTGAAAGTTGGGACAGAGGGACCGGGGAGCTGTTTTTT	CATSESWDRGTGELFF
TRBV28	TRBD1	TRBJ1-1	15	.	TGTGCCAGCAGTTCTATTGGGACAGGGAACACTGAAGCTTTCTTT	CASSSIGTGNTEAFF
TRBV14	.	TRBJ2-1	16	few	TGTGCCAGCAGCCAGAGGGGACCGATGGCCTCCAATGAGCAGTTCTTC	CASSQRGPMASNEQFF
TRBV5-1	.	TRBJ2-2	14	once	TGCGCCAGCAGCTTGAGGGGCAGGACCGGGGAGCTGTTTTTT	CASSLRGRTGELFF